The next 6 T cell receptor beta chains were all read from a single sample in a study of CD8+CD57+ T cells in acquired aplastic anemia. All sequencing subjects had displayed CD8+CD57+ cell expansion on flow cytometry. TCR beta VDJ and CDR3 were profiled, and genomic DNA was the template. MiXCR, run by TCRdb on the reads, gives a single entry per CDR3 protein. The sample contains under 350,000 distinct CDR3 sequences, approximately 57% of which appear only once. Sequences were obtained from sorted CD4+, CD8+, or CD8+CD57+ T cells (not recorded which) from PBMCs. The receptors shown here come from a human donor with aplastic anemia.

In its sample, this clonotype was seen many times. This chain uses TRBV15 with TRBJ1-6; D gene ambiguous. Trimming shortened V by 3 bases and J by 6 bases, and 12 bases separated the two germline ends. This CDR3 contains 15 residues. Looked up from germline, CDR1 is LNHNV and CDR2 is YYDKDF (reference sequence). This chain's CDR3 is CATSRGVSSNSPLHF. The CDR3, as DNA: TGTGCCACCAGCAGGGGCGTCAGCAGTAATTCACCCCTCCACTTT.

A single count supports this clonotype. CDR3 amino acids: CSARADGTYEQYF. The CDR3 nucleotides read TGCAGTGCTAGAGCGGACGGTACCTACGAGCAGTACTTC. This rearrangement joins TRBV20-1 to TRBJ2-7; the D is unclear. This CDR3 comprises 13 residues. CDR1 and CDR2 from the germline V gene are DFQATT and SNEGSKA (reference sequence). The germline V and J ends were trimmed by 1 base and 2 bases, with 9 bases remaining between them.

This clonotype was found many times. The chain is built from TRBV2 and TRBJ1-2; D is perhaps TRBD1 (5 bases). The CDR3 has 11 residues. The V gene lost 6 bases and the J gene lost 4 bases, with 6 bases spanning the gap. CDR1 is SNHLY, CDR2 FYNNEI, per germline. CDR3 loop: CASRQAYGYTF. Written as DNA, the CDR3 is TGTGCCAGCAGACAGGCCTATGGCTACACCTTC.

This clonotype was detected once. The J gene is TRBJ2-1, the V gene TRBV12-3 or TRBV12-4; 8 positions agree with TRBD2. The CDR3 consists of 14 residues. J was trimmed by 5 bases and V by 6 bases; bases with no gene match: 6. Here the CDR3 reads CASRRTSGNNEQFF. In nucleotides, the CDR3 is TGTGCCAGCAGGCGAACTAGCGGTAACAATGAGCAGTTCTTC.

V gene TRBV5-1 combines with J gene TRBJ2-1, with 11 bases fitting TRBD1. Germline V gives CDR1 SGHRS, CDR2 YFSETQ. This CDR3 contains 16 residues. The ends lost 2 bases at V and 15 bases at J; junction bases unmatched: 16. Written as DNA, the CDR3 is TGCGCCAGCAGCTTCTTCCGGGACAGGGGGAACAATGAGTGGTTCTTC. Translating gives CASSFFRDRGNNEWFF.

This clonotype was observed at least ten times. The V call is TRBV5-6, the J call TRBJ1-2; 8 bases fit TRBD1. The CDR3 is made up of 14 amino acids. V lost 1 base, J lost 8 bases, and 7 bases stayed unmatched. CDR1 SGHDT and CDR2 YYEEEE come from the germline V gene. The CDR3 nucleotides are TGTGCCAGCAGCTTGTGGTGGCAGGGGGCAGGCTACACCTTC. Translating it yields CASSLWWQGAGYTF.